Each of the 28 T cell receptor beta chains below was sequenced from the same sample in a study of T cells in Graves' hyperthyroidism and ophthalmopathy. The CDR3 regions of TCR beta were amplified from RNA transcripts. TCR CDR3 regions were first amplified by RT-PCR with HTBI primers. TCRdb recomputed calls from the multiplex PCR reads with MiXCR, one row per CDR3 protein. The sample records hundreds of thousands of distinct CDR3 sequences, around 15% being singletons. The sample comprised blood. The receptor source for this set is a woman between 18 and 29 years old with Graves' hyperthyroidism.

This clonotype occurred many times. The chain is built from TRBV11-2 and TRBJ2-3; D perhaps matches TRBD2 (5 bases). The CDR3 extends over 13 amino acids. V was trimmed by 10 bases and J by 0 bases, leaving 11 bases between them. Germline V gene data show CDR1 as SGHAT and CDR2 as FQNNGV. The CDR3 protein is CAIKLVSTDTQYF. DNA for the CDR3: TGTGCCATCAAACTAGTCAGCACAGATACGCAGTATTTT.

In its sample, this clonotype was seen many times. The V call is TRBV20-1, the J call TRBJ2-5; 10 bases line up with TRBD2. CDR3 length: 14 residues. The J segment lost 4 bases and the V segment lost 1 base, leaving 3 bases of the junction unmatched. The germline V gene has CDR1 DFQATT and CDR2 SNEGSKA (reference sequence). DNA of the CDR3: TGCAGTGCTAGAGGGGCTAGCGGGGGAGAGACCCAGTACTTC. It translates to CSARGASGGETQYF.

V gene TRBV4-3 combines with J gene TRBJ1-6, with no clear D. This CDR3 comprises 15 residues. The ends were cut back, 0 bases at V and 3 bases at J, with 6 bases in the middle. Looked up from germline, CDR1 is LGHNA and CDR2 is YSLEER. The CDR3 DNA follows: TGCGCCAGCAGCCAAGACAGGAACTATAATTCACCCCTCCACTTT. It encodes CASSQDRNYNSPLHF.

CDR3 sequence (DNA): TGTGCCAGCAGTCTACCCGGGACCTGCGTGGAGACCCAGTACTTC. This translates into CASSLPGTCVETQYF. The rearrangement uses TRBV27 and TRBJ2-5; the D call may be TRBD1 or TRBD2 (5 bases each). The V end lost 5 bases, the J end lost 5 bases, and 18 bases lay between the germline ends. From germline, CDR1 is MNHEY and CDR2 SMNVEV (reference sequence). The CDR3 has 15 residues.

This clonotype was observed many times. V is TRBV2 and J is TRBJ2-1, with D possibly TRBD2 on 5 matching bases. Germline V gives CDR1 SNHLY, CDR2 FYNNEI. Trimming shortened V by 5 bases and J by 5 bases, and 10 bases separated the two germline ends. The CDR3 spans 13 residues. The CDR3 is CASSSDWNNEQFF. The CDR3 DNA follows: TGTGCCAGCAGTTCGGACTGGAACAATGAGCAGTTCTTC.

In this sample, this clonotype turned up a few times. The chain employs TRBV9 and TRBJ2-7; D gene unclear. From germline, CDR1 is SGDLS and CDR2 YYNGEE. Trimming pared 4 bases from V and 2 bases from J, leaving 16 bases between. The CDR3 totals 15 residues. Written as DNA, the CDR3 is TGTGCCAGCAGCCCTCGACCCCCTCCTACCTACGAGCAGTACTTC. This sequence encodes CASSPRPPPTYEQYF.

The chain has TRBV2 and TRBJ2-3; D remains ambiguous. Germline CDR1 SNHLY, CDR2 FYNNEI. Between the trimmed V and J ends, which lost 11 bases and 0 bases, there was a span of 15 bases. This CDR3 is built from 14 residues. The CDR3, as DNA: TGTGCCTGGAAGCGAACCGAAAGCACAGATACGCAGTATTTT. Its protein product is CAWKRTESTDTQYF.

The rearrangement joins TRBV20-1 to TRBJ1-2, with D tentatively TRBD1 (5 bases). Germline V CDR1 and CDR2: DFQATT, SNEGSKA (reference sequence). Trimming removed 0 bases at V and 6 bases at J, with 11 bases between. The CDR3 contains 13 residues. The CDR3 loop reads CSARDWTRNGYTF. In DNA, the CDR3 is TGCAGTGCTAGAGATTGGACAAGGAATGGCTACACCTTC.

The chain links TRBV25-1 to TRBJ2-5, with TRBD2 matching over 7 bases. In germline, CDR1 is MGHDK, CDR2 SYGVNS. V lost 3 bases, J lost 2 bases, and 3 bases stayed unmatched. This CDR3 has 14 residues. The CDR3 loop is CASSEGGEQETQYF. CDR3 DNA: TGTGCCAGCAGTGAGGGGGGGGAACAAGAGACCCAGTACTTC. The full variable domain, its missing parts supplied by reference TRBV25-1 and TRBJ2-5, is EADIYQTPRYLVIGTGKKITLECSQTMGHDKMYWYQQDPGMELHLIHYSYGVNSTEKGDLSSESTVSRIRTEHFPLTLESARPSHTSQYLCASSEGGEQETQYFGPGTRLLVL.

This clonotype was recorded at least ten times. The chain uses TRBV6-5 and TRBJ2-7; D might be TRBD1 (6 bases). V lost 0 bases, J lost 7 bases, and 13 bases lay in between. CDR1 is MNHEY and CDR2 is SVGAGI in the germline V gene. The CDR3 is 14 residues long. CDR3 bases: TGTGCCAGCAGTTACTCTCCGGCAGGGGTGGAGCAGTACTTC. This sequence encodes CASSYSPAGVEQYF.

This chain uses TRBV6-1 with TRBJ2-2; a possible D gene is TRBD1 (5 bases). V was clipped by 6 bases and J by 3 bases, with 11 bases between them. Per the germline V gene, CDR1 is MNHNS and CDR2 is SASEGT. The CDR3 runs 14 residues. The DNA for the CDR3 is TGTGCCAGCAGCCGCAGGGCGGACACCGGGGAGCTGTTTTTT. The encoded protein is CASSRRADTGELFF.

This clonotype was seen ten or more times. The rearrangement uses TRBV28 and TRBJ2-7; D might be TRBD1 (6 bases). Trimming cost V 3 bases and J 9 bases, with 21 bases left between them. This CDR3 has 15 amino acids. Per the germline V gene, CDR1 is MDHEN and CDR2 is SYDVKM. DNA for the CDR3: TGTGCCAGCAGTTTGGTGTGGGGGCAGGCGGTAGGGCAGTACTTC. As protein: CASSLVWGQAVGQYF. The variable domain in full, with the rest retrieved from reference TRBV28 and TRBJ2-7, is DVKVTQSSRYLVKRTGEKVFLECVQDMDHENMFWYRQDPGLGLRLIYFSYDVKMKEKGDIPEGYSVSREKKERFSLILESASTNQTSMYLCASSLVWGQAVGQYFGPGTRLTVT.

This clonotype showed up just a few times. V usage is TRBV27 and J usage is TRBJ1-1; a weak D match, TRBD1 (5 bases). Germline V lookup: CDR1 MNHEY, CDR2 SMNVEV (reference sequence). V was cut by 5 bases and J by 1 base, with 11 bases left in between. CDR3 length: 14 residues. The CDR3 sequence: CASSTTGTNTEAFF. The CDR3 DNA is TGTGCCAGCAGTACTACGGGGACGAACACTGAAGCTTTCTTT.

This clonotype was seen more than once but under ten times. The chain links TRBV20-1 to TRBJ2-5; 9 nucleotides agree with TRBD1. CDR1 DFQATT and CDR2 SNEGSKA come from the germline V gene (reference sequence). V lost 6 bases, J lost 5 bases, and 4 bases stayed unmatched. The CDR3 covers 12 residues. The CDR3 nucleotides are TGCAGTGCGACAGGGGGTCTGGAGACCCAGTACTTC. Its protein is CSATGGLETQYF.

This clonotype was seen repeatedly, ten times or more. The chain couples TRBV27 to TRBJ1-1; no reliable D call. The CDR3 sequence is 13 residues long. Germline V CDR1 and CDR2: MNHEY, SMNVEV (reference sequence). V lost 2 bases and J lost 5, with 9 bases in between. CDR3: CASSLMGVTEAFF. CDR3 DNA: TGTGCCAGCAGTTTAATGGGTGTGACTGAAGCTTTCTTT.

The sample holds a few counts of this clonotype. V usage is TRBV27 and J usage is TRBJ1-2; D is uncertain. The length of the CDR3 is 15 residues. Trimming pared 4 bases from V and 4 bases from J, leaving 16 bases between. Germline loops: CDR1 MNHEY, CDR2 SMNVEV (reference sequence). The chain's CDR3 is CASSSLNPPPYGYTF. In DNA, the CDR3 is TGTGCCAGCAGTTCTCTGAATCCCCCTCCCTATGGCTACACCTTC.

Worth noting for this clonotype: A much larger clone is a single base away; this may be a read error. No conserved phenylalanine or tryptophan ends this CDR3, so it is likely a read error. This sequence joins TRBV7-9 and TRBJ2-3; 9 bases match TRBD2. This CDR3 is built from 15 residues. V lost 4 bases to trimming and J lost 2 bases; unmatched junction nucleotides: 4. Germline CDR1 and CDR2: SEHNR and FQNEAQ (reference sequence). The CDR3 loop reads CASSSLAGPTDTQYI. The CDR3 bases are TGTGCCAGCAGCTCGCTAGCGGGACCCACAGATACGCAGTATATT.

The sample holds many counts of this clonotype. The rearrangement joins TRBV28 to TRBJ2-3; no clear D gene. Looked up from germline, CDR1 is MDHEN and CDR2 is SYDVKM. V was clipped by 3 bases and J by 0 bases, with 10 bases between them. CDR3 length: 15 residues. Here the CDR3 reads CASSFQRPSTDTQYF. The CDR3 DNA follows: TGTGCCAGCAGTTTCCAAAGGCCTAGCACAGATACGCAGTATTTT. The entire variable domain, with the rest obtained from reference TRBV28 and TRBJ2-3, is as follows: DVKVTQSSRYLVKRTGEKVFLECVQDMDHENMFWYRQDPGLGLRLIYFSYDVKMKEKGDIPEGYSVSREKKERFSLILESASTNQTSMYLCASSFQRPSTDTQYFGPGTRLTVL.

The rearrangement links TRBV5-1 to TRBJ2-5; 8 positions agree with TRBD1. Germline CDR1 reads SGHRS; CDR2 reads YFSETQ. This CDR3 is built from 14 residues. J was trimmed by 3 bases and V by 2 bases; bases with no gene match: 3. CDR3 loop: CASSFRGREETQYF. The CDR3 DNA follows: TGCGCCAGCAGCTTCAGGGGGCGCGAAGAGACCCAGTACTTC.

This clonotype was detected a few times. The rearrangement uses TRBV6-1 and TRBJ2-1; the D is unclear. The germline V and J ends were trimmed by 3 bases and 6 bases, with 9 bases remaining between them. Per germline, CDR1 MNHNS and CDR2 SASEGT. This CDR3 spans 13 amino acids. The CDR3 here is CASSEDGLNEQFF. The CDR3 DNA sequence: TGTGCCAGCAGTGAGGACGGCCTCAATGAGCAGTTCTTC.

With respect to this clonotype: Its ends do not fully match the called genes, so a read error is possible. This chain joins TRBV27 and TRBJ2-7, with 11 bases that match TRBD2. The CDR3 is made up of 16 amino acids. The germline gives CDR1 MNHEY, CDR2 SMNVEV (reference sequence). CDR3 bases: TGTGCCAGCAGGGGAGGACTAGCGGGTTCACCCTACGAGCAGTATTTC. Its protein is CASRGGLAGSPYEQYF.

In nucleotides, the CDR3 is TGCGCCAGCAGCCAAGACCCCCGGGGAGGGTTGGGGGGCTACACCTTC. Its translation is CASSQDPRGGLGGYTF. This sequence joins TRBV4-3 and TRBJ1-2; D remains ambiguous. Germline CDR1 reads LGHNA; CDR2 reads YSLEER. V gave up 0 bases and J gave up 8 bases, with 19 bases separating them. The CDR3 spans 16 residues.

This clonotype showed up many times. The J gene is TRBJ1-2, the V gene TRBV7-2; perhaps TRBD1 as D (6 bases). This CDR3 has 18 residues. V was pared by 5 bases and J by 4 bases, with 26 bases between. CDR1 and CDR2 (germline): SGHTA, FQGNSA. The CDR3 here is CASSQTTIQGQAPYGYTF. In nucleotides, the CDR3 is TGTGCCAGCAGCCAAACTACAATCCAGGGGCAGGCCCCCTATGGCTACACCTTC.

A few counts support this clonotype. This chain uses TRBV6-2 or TRBV6-3 with TRBJ2-1; D call uncertain. CDR3 length: 11 amino acids. The germline V gene has CDR1 MNHEY and CDR2 SVGEGT. Between the trimmed V and J ends, which lost 6 bases and 7 bases, there was a span of 7 bases. This CDR3 reads CASSHSNEQFF. CDR3 DNA: TGTGCCAGCAGCCACTCTAATGAGCAGTTCTTC.

This clonotype turned up a few times. The chain has TRBV24-1 and TRBJ2-5, with a weak D call TRBD2 (5 bases). There are 13 residues in the CDR3. The ends were cut back, 9 bases at V and 3 bases at J, with 13 bases in the middle. The germline V gene encodes CDR1 KGHDR and CDR2 SFDVKD. The CDR3 loop reads CATYLNGEETQYF. DNA of the CDR3: TGTGCCACCTATCTCAACGGGGAAGAGACCCAGTACTTC.

This clonotype was found many times. This sequence joins TRBV6-1 and TRBJ1-5; D might be TRBD1 (5 bases). The germline V and J ends were trimmed by 7 bases and 6 bases, with 16 bases remaining between them. The germline CDR1 and CDR2 sequences are MNHNS and SASEGT. CDR3 size: 14 residues. The CDR3 nucleotides are TGTGCCAGCAAGGGGAGGGGTACGGTTCAGCCCCAGCATTTT. This codes for CASKGRGTVQPQHF.

A few counts support this clonotype. The V and J genes are TRBV12-3 or TRBV12-4 and TRBJ2-7, with 12 bases identical to TRBD2. Trimming took 6 bases from V and 5 from J; bases not matched to a gene: 2. This CDR3 spans 13 amino acids. CDR3 DNA: TGTGCCAGCAGCAGGACTAGCGGGAACGAGCAGTACTTC. Residues: CASSRTSGNEQYF.

The chain is built from TRBV6-1 and TRBJ2-1; 9 bases map to TRBD2. Germline V gene sequence: CDR1 MNHNS, CDR2 SASEGT. The CDR3 spans 16 residues. V was clipped by 5 bases and J by 3 bases; unmatched bases: 8. Here the CDR3 reads CASSSLLAGLYNEQFF. DNA of the CDR3: TGTGCCAGCAGTTCACTACTAGCGGGTCTCTACAATGAGCAGTTCTTC.